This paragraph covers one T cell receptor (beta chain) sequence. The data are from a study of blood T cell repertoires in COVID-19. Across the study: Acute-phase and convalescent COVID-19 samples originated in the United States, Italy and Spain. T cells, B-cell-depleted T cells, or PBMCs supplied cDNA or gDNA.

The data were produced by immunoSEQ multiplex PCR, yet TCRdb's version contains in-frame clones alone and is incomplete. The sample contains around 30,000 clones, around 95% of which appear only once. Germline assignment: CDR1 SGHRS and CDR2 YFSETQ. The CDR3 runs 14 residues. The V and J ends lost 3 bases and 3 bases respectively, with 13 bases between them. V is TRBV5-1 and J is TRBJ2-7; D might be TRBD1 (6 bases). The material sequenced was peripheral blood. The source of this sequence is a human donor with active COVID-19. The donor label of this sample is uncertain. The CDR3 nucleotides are TGCGCCAGCAGCTGGGGGACACCGAACTACGAGCAGTACTTC. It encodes CASSWGTPNYEQYF.